The source of this T cell receptor (beta chain) is a study of blood T cell repertoires in COVID-19 (dated by TCRdb to the early 2020s). The study in broad terms: The collaborator samples originated in the United States, Italy and Spain and spanned the acute and convalescent phases of COVID-19. The prospective study material was composed of cDNA or gDNA derived from T cells, B-cell-depleted T cells, or PBMCs. Subjects who had been exposed to COVID-19, were actively infected with it, or had recovered from it provided the deeply sampled blood TCRbeta repertoires that made up the dataset. The repertoires were made available in a free public database intended to serve as a resource for research on the immune response to SARS-CoV-2. Samples were obtained from the ongoing ImmuneRACE study (first 160 participants) and from 1,254 subjects provided by 6 global collaborators. A de-identified subject ID, COVID-19 status, age in years and sex were almost always included in the sample metadata. Where available, HLA class I and class II types were taken from metadata supplied by the sample provider and were not determined by assay-based typing.

The paper as a whole reports these results and caveats: Clinical and demographic metadata were provided uncurated, with the amount varying by source and participant.

Participants in the prospective study were enrolled through a virtual design, were aged roughly 18 to 90 years, and lived in 24 United States geographic areas. In the prospective study, cohorts were assigned on the basis of participant-reported clinical history obtained from a screening survey and a study questionnaire. In the prospective study, whole blood, serum and a nasopharyngeal or oropharyngeal swab were collected from each participant by mobile phlebotomists. Over an approximately 2-month period, participants in the prospective study had the option of providing additional blood draws and questionnaires. Blood samples from the prospective study were shipped frozen or at room temperature prior to DNA extraction. The immunoSEQ Assay, a bias-controlled multiplex PCR, was used to amplify TCRbeta CDR3 regions from genomic DNA. Processing in the source paper ran as follows. The number of nucleated cells in each sample was estimated from the amplification of reference gene primers within the assay. To quantify the absolute abundance of each unique TCRbeta CDR3 rearrangement, sequence reads were collapsed and filtered. For each sample, productive Simpson clonality was calculated by taking the square root of Simpson's diversity index across productive rearrangements. Sourced from immuneACCESS, this table was stored by TCRdb with only in-frame sequences that have V and J called. A share of the clones is absent; for the studies checked, an unresolved V gene accounts for under half, and the remainder has no known explanation. The D gene and trimming were derived from the DNA, and the V and J assignments and clone size from that table. The table for this sample lists roughly 250,000 clones; around 86% of them were counted only once. The ten largest clones capture about 3.5% of the sample.

With respect to this clone: Its antigen is unknown. Base qualities are not provided; no much larger clone lies one nucleotide away.

CDR3 length: 14 amino acids, cysteine to phenylalanine. CDR3 DNA is the only sequence kept; it has 42 bases, read in frame from the first base. V is shortened by 1 base, J by 0 bases, and the region joining them spans 5 bases. Looking up the germline V gene yields CDR1 SGHVS and CDR2 FNYEAQ. The sequenced material came from PBMCs or T cells enriched from blood (not recorded which). The V and J segments used are TRBV7-6 and TRBJ2-3; too little of a D gene remains to name it. The sequence was obtained from a woman aged 40 to 50 with acute COVID-19. The CDR3: CASSLDRSTDTQYF. At the DNA level, the sequence is TGTGCCAGCAGCTTAGATCGGAGCACAGATACGCAGTATTTT.